This TCR beta chain was captured in a study of CD8+ T cells in alopecia areata. Regarding the study as a whole: Unlike in mice, where it was clearer, TCR sharing across patients was less clear, possibly HLA-related. Alphabeta T cells residing in normal skin are also sequenced in scalp samples. For lesional scalp, especially alopecia totalis/universalis, clonality was higher than in normal scalp.

Germline V gene data show CDR1 as SGHRS and CDR2 as YFSETQ. The germline V and J ends were trimmed by 4 bases and 2 bases, with 13 bases remaining between them. The CDR3 length is 14 residues. Worth noting for this clone: Its target is unknown.

Individuals with alopecia areata gave both lesional scalp punch biopsies and peripheral blood for collection. The sequencing template was cDNA reverse transcribed from extracted RNA. The method was immunoSEQ multiplex PCR; TCRdb's version includes in-frame clones alone and lacks a portion of them. This table has about 64,000 clones, around 44% appearing once. This chain uses TRBV5-1 with TRBJ2-7; D is possibly TRBD1 (6 bases). Sequencing was done on a sample of NKG2D-low CD8+ T cells sorted from blood. This sequence was found in a human donor with alopecia areata. The CDR3 DNA sequence: TGCGCCAGCAGCCCCGTCGACAGGCCCTACGAGCAGTACTTC. It is translated as CASSPVDRPYEQYF.